These T cell receptor beta chains were read from a single sample in a study of blood T cell repertoires in COVID-19. Sequenced by immunoSEQ multiplex PCR; TCRdb stores in-frame clones only, minus some. This table has some 180,000 clones, roughly 76% appearing once. Sequencing input: peripheral blood. Receptors originate from a middle-aged woman with COVID-19, enrolled during active disease. Each CDR3 is given without its conserved first and last residue.

V gene	J gene	CDR3 protein
TRBV5-1	TRBJ1-1	ASSLSPGQTNTEAF
TRBV5-6	TRBJ2-4	ASSLLAGANKNIQY
TRBV6-5	TRBJ2-7	AIGSQGIHEQY
TRBV13	TRBJ2-3	ASSLRTSGRDTQY
TRBV20-1	TRBJ2-1	SARGVDEQF
TRBV28	TRBJ2-3	ASRTTRATSGTSRDTQY
TRBV29-1	TRBJ2-3	SVDTSGSGSDTQY
TRBV19	TRBJ2-3	ASAGTEPTDTQY
TRBV7-2	TRBJ2-7	ASSLGGGSPPLGQY
TRBV24-1	TRBJ2-3	ATSDLSSDGTDTQY
TRBV10-3	TRBJ1-2	AIRDRDYGYT
TRBV29-1	TRBJ1-4	SVAHNEKLF
TRBV11-2	TRBJ1-2	ASSSRDGGDYGYT
TRBV11-2	TRBJ2-5	ASSLSGAETQY
TRBV25-1	TRBJ1-6	ASSDPGELAPLH
TRBV7-6	TRBJ2-7	ASSSSGLLSYEQY
TRBV10-3	TRBJ2-7	AISEPGQGLGEQY
TRBV7-8	TRBJ1-6	ASSFRRDRANSPLH
TRBV2	TRBJ1-1	ASVRGMNTEAF